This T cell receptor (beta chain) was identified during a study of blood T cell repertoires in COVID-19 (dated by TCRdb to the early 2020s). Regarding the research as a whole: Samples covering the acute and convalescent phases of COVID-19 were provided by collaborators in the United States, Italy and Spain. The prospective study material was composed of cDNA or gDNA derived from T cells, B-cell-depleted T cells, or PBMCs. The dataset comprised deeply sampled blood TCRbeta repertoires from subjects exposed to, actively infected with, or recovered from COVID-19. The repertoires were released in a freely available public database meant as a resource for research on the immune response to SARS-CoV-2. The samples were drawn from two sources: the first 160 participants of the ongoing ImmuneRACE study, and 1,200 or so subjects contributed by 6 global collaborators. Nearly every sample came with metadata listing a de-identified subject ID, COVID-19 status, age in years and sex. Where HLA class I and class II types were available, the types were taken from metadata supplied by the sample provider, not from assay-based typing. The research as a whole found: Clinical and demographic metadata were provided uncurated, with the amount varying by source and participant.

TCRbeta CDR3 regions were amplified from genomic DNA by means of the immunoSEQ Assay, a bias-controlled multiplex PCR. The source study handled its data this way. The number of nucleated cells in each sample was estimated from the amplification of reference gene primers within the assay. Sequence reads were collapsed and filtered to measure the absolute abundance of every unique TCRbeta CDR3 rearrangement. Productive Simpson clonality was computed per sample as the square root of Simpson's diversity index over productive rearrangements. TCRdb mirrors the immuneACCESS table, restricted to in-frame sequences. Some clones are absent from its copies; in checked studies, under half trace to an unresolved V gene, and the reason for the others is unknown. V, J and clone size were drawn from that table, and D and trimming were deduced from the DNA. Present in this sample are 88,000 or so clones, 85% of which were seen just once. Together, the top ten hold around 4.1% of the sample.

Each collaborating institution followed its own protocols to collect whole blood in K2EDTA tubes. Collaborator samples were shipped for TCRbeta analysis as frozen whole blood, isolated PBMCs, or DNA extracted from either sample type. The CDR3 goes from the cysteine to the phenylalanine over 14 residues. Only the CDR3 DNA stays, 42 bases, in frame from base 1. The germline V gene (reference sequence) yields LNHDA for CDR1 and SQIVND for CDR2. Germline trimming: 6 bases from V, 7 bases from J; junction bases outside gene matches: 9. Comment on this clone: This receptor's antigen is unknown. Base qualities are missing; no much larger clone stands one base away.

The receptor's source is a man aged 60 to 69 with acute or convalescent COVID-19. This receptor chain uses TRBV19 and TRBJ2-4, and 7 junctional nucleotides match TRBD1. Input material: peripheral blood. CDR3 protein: CASSSRQGKNIQYF. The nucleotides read TGTGCCAGTAGCAGCCGACAGGGAAAGAACATTCAGTACTTC. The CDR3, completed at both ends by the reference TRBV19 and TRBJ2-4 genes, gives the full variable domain DGGITQSPKYLFRKEGQNVTLSCEQNLNHDAMYWYRQDPGQGLRLIYYSQIVNDFQKGDIAEGYSVSREKKESFPLTVTSAQKNPTAFYLCASSSRQGKNIQYFGAGTRLSVL.